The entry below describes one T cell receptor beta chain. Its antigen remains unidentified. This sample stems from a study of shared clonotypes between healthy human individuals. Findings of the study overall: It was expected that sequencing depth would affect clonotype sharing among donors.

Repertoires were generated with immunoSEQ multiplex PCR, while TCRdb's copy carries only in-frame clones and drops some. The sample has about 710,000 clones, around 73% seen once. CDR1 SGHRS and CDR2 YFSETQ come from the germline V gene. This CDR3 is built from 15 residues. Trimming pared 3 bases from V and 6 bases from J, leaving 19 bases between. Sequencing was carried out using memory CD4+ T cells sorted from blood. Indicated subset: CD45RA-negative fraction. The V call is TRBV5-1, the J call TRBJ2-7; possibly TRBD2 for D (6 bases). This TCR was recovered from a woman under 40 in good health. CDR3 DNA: TGCGCCAGCAGCTCGACTAGTCCGACACTAGGCGAGCAGTACTTC. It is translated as CASSSTSPTLGEQYF.